These T cell receptor beta chains were read from a single sample in a study of cytomegalovirus exposure and HLA in healthy donors. Method: immunoSEQ multiplex PCR; TCRdb's copy keeps in-frame clones and lacks some. The sample yields some 130,000 clones, approximately 81% seen once. Material: PBMCs. Receptor source: a man between 18 and 29 years old in good health and CMV-seronegative. CDR3s include the opening cysteine and the closing phenylalanine or tryptophan. Each record gives: J gene, V gene, CDR3 protein.

>TRBJ1-1|TRBV7-3
CASRGQLNTEAFF
>TRBJ1-5|TRBV18
CASSPSFGSNQPQHF
>TRBJ2-1|TRBV9
CASSALLAGVYNEQFF
>TRBJ1-3|TRBV5-4
CASSPMDGGPSGNTIYF
>TRBJ1-2|TRBV6-6
CASSYQRGVDYGYTF
>TRBJ1-5|TRBV27
CASSLSFNQPQHF
>TRBJ2-3|TRBV15
CATSRDLTGSSTDTQYF
>TRBJ1-2|TRBV6-6
CASRKQGLPDGYTF
>TRBJ2-1|TRBV18
CASSPEGLPNNEQFF
>TRBJ1-1|TRBV7-2
CASSLLGQGVSEAFF
>.|TRBV6-5
CASSSHGTGTYEQYF
>TRBJ2-5|TRBV4-3
CASSQEPAGTQYF
>TRBJ2-7|TRBV7-2
CASSLDRVGEQYF
>TRBJ1-1|TRBV10-2
CASSEPGLENTEAFF
>TRBJ2-1|TRBV27
CASSLSAGGSSSYNEQFF
>TRBJ2-2|TRBV5-1
CASSLGTSTGELFF
>TRBJ2-3|TRBV28
CASTRNQGLADFTDTQYF
>TRBJ2-2|TRBV4-1
CASSHPTGGRAGELFF
>TRBJ2-2|TRBV7-2
CASSFSGITGELFF
>TRBJ2-7|TRBV20-1
CSATQGDEQYF
>TRBJ2-1|TRBV14
CASSPTSGRTNEQFF
>TRBJ1-5|TRBV27
CASSFDIYSNQPQHF
>TRBJ2-1|TRBV27
CASSFGSSSSYNEQFF
>TRBJ2-7|TRBV19
CASSIVDTYEQYF
>TRBJ1-1|TRBV30
CAWSPLRVGNTEAFF
>TRBJ1-1|TRBV9
CASSPLKGREAFF
>TRBJ2-2|TRBV7-3
CASSLLGGNTGELFF
>TRBJ1-1|TRBV27
CASSKSLWGLNTEAFF